The subject of this entry is one TCR beta chain. Germline V gene lookup returns CDR1 SGHAT and CDR2 FQNNGV. V gave up 5 bases and J gave up 3 bases; unmatched junction bases: 10. The CDR3 spans 15 residues. Libraries were prepared by immunoSEQ multiplex PCR; TCRdb keeps only in-frame clonotypes and omits some of them. The repertoire holds about a million clones, with more than 65% as singletons. These data are taken from a study of shared clonotypes between healthy human individuals. Sequencing was done on a sample of memory CD4+ T cells sorted from blood. Subset defined: CD45RA-negative fraction. The chain recombines TRBV11-2 with TRBJ2-7; 7 bases are a match to TRBD2. The TCR comes from a man between 18 and 35 years old in good health. The CDR3 nucleotides read TGTGCCAGCAGCGACGCCGGGGGGATGAGCTACGAGCAGTACTTC. Protein: CASSDAGGMSYEQYF.